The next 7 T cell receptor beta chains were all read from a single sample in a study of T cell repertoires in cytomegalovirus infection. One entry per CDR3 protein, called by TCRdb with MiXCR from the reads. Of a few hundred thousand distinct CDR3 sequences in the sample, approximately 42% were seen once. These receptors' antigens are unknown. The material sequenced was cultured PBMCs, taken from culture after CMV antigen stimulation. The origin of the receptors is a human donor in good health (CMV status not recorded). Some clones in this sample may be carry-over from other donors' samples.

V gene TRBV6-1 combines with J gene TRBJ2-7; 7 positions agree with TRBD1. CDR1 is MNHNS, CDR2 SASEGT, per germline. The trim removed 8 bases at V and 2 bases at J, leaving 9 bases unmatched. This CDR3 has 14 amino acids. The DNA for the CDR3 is TGTGCCAGCGCTCCCACCGACAGGGCCTACGAGCAGTACTTC. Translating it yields CASAPTDRAYEQYF.

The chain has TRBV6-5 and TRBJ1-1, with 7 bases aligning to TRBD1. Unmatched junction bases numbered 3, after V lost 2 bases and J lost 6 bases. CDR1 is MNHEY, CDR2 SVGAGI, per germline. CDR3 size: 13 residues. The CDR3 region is CASSYGTAAEAFF. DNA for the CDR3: TGTGCCAGCAGTTACGGGACAGCCGCTGAAGCTTTCTTT.

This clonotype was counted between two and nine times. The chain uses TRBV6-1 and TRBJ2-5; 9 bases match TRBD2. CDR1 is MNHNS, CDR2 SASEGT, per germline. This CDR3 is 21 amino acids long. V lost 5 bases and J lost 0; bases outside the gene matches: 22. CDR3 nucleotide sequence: TGTGCCAGCAGTTCAACTCCGTTGTACTCTAGCGGGGCTATGTACCAAGAGACCCAGTACTTC. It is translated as CASSSTPLYSSGAMYQETQYF.

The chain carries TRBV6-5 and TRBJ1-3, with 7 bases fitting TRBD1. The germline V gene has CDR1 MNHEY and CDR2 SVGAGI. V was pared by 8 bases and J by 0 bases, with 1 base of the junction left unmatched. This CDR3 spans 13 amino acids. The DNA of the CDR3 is TGTGCCAGCGGGACAGACTCTGGAAACACCATATATTTT. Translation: CASGTDSGNTIYF.

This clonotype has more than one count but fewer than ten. CDR3 region: CASRDGTTTQETQYF. CDR3 nucleotide sequence: TGTGCCAGCAGGGACGGGACTACAACTCAAGAGACCCAGTACTTC. The V gene is TRBV7-2, the J gene TRBJ2-5; 7 bases line up with TRBD2. V gave up 6 bases and J gave up 2 bases; unmatched junction bases: 9. In germline, CDR1 is SGHTA, CDR2 FQGNSA. This CDR3 spans 15 amino acids.

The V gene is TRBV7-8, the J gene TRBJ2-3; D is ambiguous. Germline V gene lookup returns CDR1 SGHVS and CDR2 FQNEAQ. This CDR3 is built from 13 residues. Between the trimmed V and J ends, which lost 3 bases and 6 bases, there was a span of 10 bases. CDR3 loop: CASSFTKDDTQYF. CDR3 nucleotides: TGTGCCAGCAGCTTTACTAAGGACGATACGCAGTATTTT.

For the CDR3, the DNA is TGTGCCACCAACAAGGATAGCAATCAGCCCCAGCATTTT. Translated: CATNKDSNQPQHF. The chain uses TRBV2 and TRBJ1-5; D gene uncertain. This CDR3 is 13 amino acids long. V was cut by 10 bases and J by 0 bases, with 10 bases left in between. Germline V gene sequence: CDR1 SNHLY, CDR2 FYNNEI.